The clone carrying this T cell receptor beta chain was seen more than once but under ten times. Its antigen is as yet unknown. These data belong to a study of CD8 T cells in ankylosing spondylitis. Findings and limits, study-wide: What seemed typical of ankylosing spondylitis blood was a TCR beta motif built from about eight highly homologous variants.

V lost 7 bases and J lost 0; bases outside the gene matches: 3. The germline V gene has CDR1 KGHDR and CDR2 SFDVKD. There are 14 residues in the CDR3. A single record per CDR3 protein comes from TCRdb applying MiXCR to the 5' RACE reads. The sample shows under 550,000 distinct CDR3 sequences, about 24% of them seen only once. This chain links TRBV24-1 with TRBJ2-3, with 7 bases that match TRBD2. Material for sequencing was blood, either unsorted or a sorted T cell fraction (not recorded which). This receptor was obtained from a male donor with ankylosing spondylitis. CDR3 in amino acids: CATRGGVSTDTQYF. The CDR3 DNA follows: TGTGCCACCAGGGGAGGGGTCAGCACAGATACGCAGTATTTT.